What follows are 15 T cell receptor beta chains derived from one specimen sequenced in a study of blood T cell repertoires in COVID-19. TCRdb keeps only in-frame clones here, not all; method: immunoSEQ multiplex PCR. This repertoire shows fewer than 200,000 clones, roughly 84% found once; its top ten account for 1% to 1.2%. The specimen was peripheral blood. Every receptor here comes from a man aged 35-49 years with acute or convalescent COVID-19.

CDR3 sequence reads: CASSLLAGGNNEQFF. The CDR3 DNA is TGCGCCAGCAGCTTACTAGCGGGGGGGAACAATGAGCAGTTCTTC. The rearrangement joins TRBV5-1 to TRBJ2-1; 13 bases line up with TRBD2. The CDR3 covers 15 residues. V was clipped by 2 bases and J by 5 bases; unmatched bases: 1. Looked up from germline, CDR1 is SGHRS and CDR2 is YFSETQ.

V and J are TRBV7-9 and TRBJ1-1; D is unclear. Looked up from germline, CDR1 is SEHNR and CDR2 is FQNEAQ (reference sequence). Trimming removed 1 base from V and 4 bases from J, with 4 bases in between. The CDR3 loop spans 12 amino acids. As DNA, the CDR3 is TGTGCCAGCAGCTTAGGGAGCACTGAAGCTTTCTTT. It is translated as CASSLGSTEAFF.

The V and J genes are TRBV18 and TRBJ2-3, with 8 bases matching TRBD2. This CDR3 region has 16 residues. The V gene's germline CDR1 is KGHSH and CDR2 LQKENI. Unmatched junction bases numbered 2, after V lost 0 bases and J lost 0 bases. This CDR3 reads CASSPPSGGSTDTQYF. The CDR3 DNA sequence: TGTGCCAGCTCACCACCTTCGGGGGGGAGCACAGATACGCAGTATTTT.

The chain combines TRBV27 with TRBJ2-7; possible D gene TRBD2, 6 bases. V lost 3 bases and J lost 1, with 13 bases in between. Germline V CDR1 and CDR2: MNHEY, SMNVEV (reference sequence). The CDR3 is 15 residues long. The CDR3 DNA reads TGTGCCAGCAGTTTTGCGGGAACCCAGTCCTACGAGCAGTACTTC. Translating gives CASSFAGTQSYEQYF.

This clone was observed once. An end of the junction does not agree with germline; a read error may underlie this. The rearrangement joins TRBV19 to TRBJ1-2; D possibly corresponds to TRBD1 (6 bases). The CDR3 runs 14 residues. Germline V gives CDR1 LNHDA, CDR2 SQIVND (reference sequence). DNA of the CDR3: TGTGCCAGCAGTATAGAACAGGGCACCTATGGCTACACCTTC. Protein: CASSIEQGTYGYTF. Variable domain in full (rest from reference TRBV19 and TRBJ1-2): DGGITQSPKYLFRKEGQNVTLSCEQNLNHDAMYWYRQDPGQGLRLIYYSQIVNDFQKGDIAEGYSVSREKKESFPLTVTSAQKNPTAFYLCASSIEQGTYGYTFGSGTRLTVV.

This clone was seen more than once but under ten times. As DNA, the CDR3 is TGTGCCAGCAGTGAGACTGTTGAAGCTTTCTTT. The encoded protein is CASSETVEAFF. This chain links TRBV2 with TRBJ1-1; no firm D call. V lost 3 bases, J lost 7 bases, and 6 bases lay in between. CDR3 length: 11 amino acids. The germline V gene has CDR1 SNHLY and CDR2 FYNNEI.

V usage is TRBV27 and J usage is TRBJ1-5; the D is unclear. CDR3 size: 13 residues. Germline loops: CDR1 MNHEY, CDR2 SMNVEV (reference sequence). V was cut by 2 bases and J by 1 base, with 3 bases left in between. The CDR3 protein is CASSLISNQPQHF. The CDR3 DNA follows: TGTGCCAGCAGTTTAATAAGCAATCAGCCCCAGCATTTT.

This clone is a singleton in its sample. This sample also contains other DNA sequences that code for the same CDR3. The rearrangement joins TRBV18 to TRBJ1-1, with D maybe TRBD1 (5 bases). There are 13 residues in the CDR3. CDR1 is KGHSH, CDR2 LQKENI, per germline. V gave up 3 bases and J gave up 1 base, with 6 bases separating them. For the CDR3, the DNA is TGTGCCAGCTCACCGACAGCGAACACTGAAGCTTTCTTT. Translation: CASSPTANTEAFF.

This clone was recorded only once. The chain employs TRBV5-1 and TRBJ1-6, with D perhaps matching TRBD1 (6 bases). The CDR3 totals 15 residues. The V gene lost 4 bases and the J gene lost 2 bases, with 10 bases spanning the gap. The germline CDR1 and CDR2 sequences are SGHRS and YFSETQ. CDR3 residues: CASSAEGAYNSPLHF. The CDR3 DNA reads TGCGCCAGCAGCGCAGAGGGGGCCTATAATTCACCCCTCCACTTT.

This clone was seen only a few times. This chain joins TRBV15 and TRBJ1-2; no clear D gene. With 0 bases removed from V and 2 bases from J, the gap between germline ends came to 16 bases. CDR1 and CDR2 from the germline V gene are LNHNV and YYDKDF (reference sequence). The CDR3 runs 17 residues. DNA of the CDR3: TGTGCCACCAGCAGAGATGAGTTGCGGGGAGGGAACTATGGCTACACCTTC. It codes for CATSRDELRGGNYGYTF.

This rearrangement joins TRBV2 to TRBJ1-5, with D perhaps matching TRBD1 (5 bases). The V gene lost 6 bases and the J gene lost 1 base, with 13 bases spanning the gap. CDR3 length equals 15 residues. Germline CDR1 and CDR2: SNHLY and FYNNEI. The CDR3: CASSRQGISNQPQHF. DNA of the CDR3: TGTGCCAGCAGCCGGCAGGGAATAAGCAATCAGCCCCAGCATTTT.

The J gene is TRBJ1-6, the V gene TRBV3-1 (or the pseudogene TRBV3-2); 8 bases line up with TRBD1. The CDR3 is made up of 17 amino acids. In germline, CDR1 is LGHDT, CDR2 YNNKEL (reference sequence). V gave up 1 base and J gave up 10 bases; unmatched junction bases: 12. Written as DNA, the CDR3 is TGTGCCAGCAGCCAAGGATGGGACAGGTGGGATGGGTCACCCCTCCACTTT. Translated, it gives CASSQGWDRWDGSPLHF.

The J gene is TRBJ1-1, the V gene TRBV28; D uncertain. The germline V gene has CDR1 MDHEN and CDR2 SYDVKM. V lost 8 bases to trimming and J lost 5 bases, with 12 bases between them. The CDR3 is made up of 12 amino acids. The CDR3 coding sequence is TGTGCCAGCGGTGCGGGGAGGACTGAAGCTTTCTTT. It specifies CASGAGRTEAFF.

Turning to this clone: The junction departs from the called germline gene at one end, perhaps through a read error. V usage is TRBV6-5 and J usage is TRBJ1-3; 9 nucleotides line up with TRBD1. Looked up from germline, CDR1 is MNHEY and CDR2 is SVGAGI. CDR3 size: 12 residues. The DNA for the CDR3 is TGTGCCAGCAGCAACTGGGGGGACAGGGCAAATTTT. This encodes CASSNWGDRANF.

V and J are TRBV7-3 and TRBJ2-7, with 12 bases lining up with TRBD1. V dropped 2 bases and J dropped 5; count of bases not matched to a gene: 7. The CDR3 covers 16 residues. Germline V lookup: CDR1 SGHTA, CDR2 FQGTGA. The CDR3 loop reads CASSLVGTGGKDEQYF. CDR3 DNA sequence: TGTGCCAGCAGCTTAGTAGGGACAGGGGGCAAGGACGAGCAGTACTTC. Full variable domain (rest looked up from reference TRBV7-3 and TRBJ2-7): GAGVSQTPSNKVTEKGKYVELRCDPISGHTALYWYRQSLGQGPEFLIYFQGTGAADDSGLPNDRFFAVRPEGSVSTLKIQRTERGDSAVYLCASSLVGTGGKDEQYFGPGTRLTVT.